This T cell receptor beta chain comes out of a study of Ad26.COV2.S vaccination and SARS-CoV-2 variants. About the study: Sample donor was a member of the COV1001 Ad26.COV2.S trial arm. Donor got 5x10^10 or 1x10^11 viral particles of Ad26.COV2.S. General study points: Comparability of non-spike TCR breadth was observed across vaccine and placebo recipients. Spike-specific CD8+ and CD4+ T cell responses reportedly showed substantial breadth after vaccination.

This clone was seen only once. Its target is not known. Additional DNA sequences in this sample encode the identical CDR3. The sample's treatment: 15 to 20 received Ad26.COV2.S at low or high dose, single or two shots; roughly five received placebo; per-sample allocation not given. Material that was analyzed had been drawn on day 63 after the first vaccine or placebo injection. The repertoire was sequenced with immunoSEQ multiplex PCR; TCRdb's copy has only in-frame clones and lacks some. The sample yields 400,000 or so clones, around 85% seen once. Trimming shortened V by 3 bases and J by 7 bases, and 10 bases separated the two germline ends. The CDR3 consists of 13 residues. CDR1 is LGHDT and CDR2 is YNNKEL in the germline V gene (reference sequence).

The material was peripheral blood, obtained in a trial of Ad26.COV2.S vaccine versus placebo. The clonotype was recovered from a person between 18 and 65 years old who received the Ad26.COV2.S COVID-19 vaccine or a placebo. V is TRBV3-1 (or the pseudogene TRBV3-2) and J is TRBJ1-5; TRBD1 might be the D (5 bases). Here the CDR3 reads CASSQVGDQPQHF. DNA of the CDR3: TGTGCCAGCAGCCAGGTGGGGGACCAGCCCCAGCATTTT.